This T cell receptor (beta chain) was identified during a study of T cells after yellow fever vaccination. This CDR3 is 17 amino acids long. Germline V gene data show CDR1 as WSHSY and CDR2 as SAAADI. V was pared by 4 bases and J by 0 bases, with 12 bases of the junction left unmatched. TCRdb re-analysed the 5' RACE reads in MiXCR, keeping a single row per CDR3 protein. The table includes about 120,000 distinct CDR3 sequences, approximately 8.4% detected once. This clonotype showed up many times. The chain uses TRBV10-2 and TRBJ2-7; 7 bases fit TRBD2. The clonotype originates from a man aged 25 to 40 who received the YFV17D yellow fever vaccine. The sequencing used CD8+ T cells sorted from PBMCs, collected 45 days after the yellow fever booster vaccination. As DNA, the CDR3 is TGCGCCAGCAGTGTGGAGGCGGGAGCAACTTACTCCTACGAGCAGTACTTC. Translation: CASSVEAGATYSYEQYF.